The 8 T cell receptor beta chains in this list originate from one sample, sequenced in a study of CD8 T cells in ankylosing spondylitis (dated 2017 in TCRdb). The library came from 5' RACE. Sequencing used an Illumina HiSeq 2500. TCRdb passed the public sequencing reads through fastp at Q25 and MiXCR, retaining productive beta sequences. Every entry covers one CDR3 protein and lists the most common genes and DNA from its rows. The sample table holds 210,000 or so distinct CDR3 sequences, of which under 30% were seen once. The ten largest clones add up to 6.6% of the sample. The specimen was blood, either unsorted or a sorted T cell fraction (not recorded which). These receptors all come from a male donor with ankylosing spondylitis or in good health (not recorded which).

This clonotype was counted many times. This chain connects TRBV4-1 to TRBJ2-3; the D gene is possibly TRBD2 (6 bases). Per the germline V gene, CDR1 is MGHRA and CDR2 is YSYEKL. The CDR3 contains 16 residues. Trimming shortened V by 1 base and J by 0 bases, and 11 bases separated the two germline ends. The DNA for the CDR3 is TGCGCCAGCAGCCAAGCAACTAGCCAGAGCACAGATACGCAGTATTTT. The encoded protein is CASSQATSQSTDTQYF.

This clonotype was detected a few times. V usage is TRBV7-3 and J usage is TRBJ2-2; D remains ambiguous. The V end lost 5 bases, the J end lost 1 base, and 11 bases lay between the germline ends. CDR3 length equals 15 residues. In germline, CDR1 is SGHTA, CDR2 FQGTGA. CDR3 protein: CASSLDRMNTGELFF. CDR3 in DNA: TGTGCCAGCAGCCTGGACCGGATGAACACCGGGGAGCTGTTTTTT.

This chain's CDR3 is CASSLGGTASGNEQFF. CDR3 DNA sequence: TGCGCCAGCAGCTTGGGCGGGACAGCATCCGGCAATGAGCAGTTCTTC. The chain is built from TRBV5-1 and TRBJ2-1, with D possibly matching TRBD1 (7 bases). V was clipped by 0 bases and J by 6 bases, with 16 bases between them. CDR1 and CDR2 from the germline V gene are SGHRS and YFSETQ. This CDR3 contains 16 residues.

This clonotype was picked up many times. CDR3 region: CAISEPQQGQETQYF. CDR3 DNA sequence: TGTGCCATCAGTGAGCCGCAACAGGGGCAAGAGACCCAGTACTTC. The genes are TRBV10-3 and TRBJ2-5; 7 bases are shared with TRBD1. The CDR3 totals 15 residues. Germline lookup yields CDR1 ENHRY and CDR2 SYGVKD. Trimming at V came to 2 bases and at J to 2 bases, leaving 5 bases not matched to a gene.

This clonotype was found many times. V and J are TRBV20-1 and TRBJ1-1; 7 bases agree with TRBD1. CDR1 and CDR2 from the germline V gene are DFQATT and SNEGSKA (reference sequence). The CDR3 spans 14 residues. The junction had 12 bases not matched to a gene; V was cut back by 6 bases and J by 5 bases. The CDR3 bases are TGCAGTGCGCCTAAGACGACAGGGATTACTGAAGCTTTCTTT. This sequence encodes CSAPKTTGITEAFF.

This clonotype was seen ten or more times. This chain uses TRBV2 with TRBJ1-2; possible D gene TRBD1, 5 bases. CDR3 length: 14 residues. The V end lost 3 bases, the J end lost 8 bases, and 16 bases lay between the germline ends. Germline assignment: CDR1 SNHLY and CDR2 FYNNEI. CDR3: CASSDSPGPGGYTF. The CDR3 DNA follows: TGTGCCAGCAGTGACTCTCCGGGGCCGGGGGGCTACACCTTC.

There are a few counts of this clonotype. The J gene is TRBJ2-3, the V gene TRBV20-1; maybe TRBD1 (5 bases). Germline V gene sequence: CDR1 DFQATT, CDR2 SNEGSKA (reference sequence). V was shortened by 6 bases and J by 8 bases, with 21 bases between the two germline ends. The CDR3 has 14 amino acids. CDR3 region: CSAPLTGREGTQYF. For the CDR3, the DNA is TGCAGTGCCCCACTCACTGGCAGGGAAGGTACGCAGTATTTT.

This chain uses TRBV5-6 with TRBJ2-7; a weak D match, TRBD2 (5 bases). Germline lookup yields CDR1 SGHDT and CDR2 YYEEEE. The CDR3 loop spans 12 amino acids. Between the trimmed V and J ends, which lost 6 bases and 5 bases, there was a span of 12 bases. The CDR3 here is CASNMRAHEQYF. The DNA of the CDR3 is TGTGCCAGCAATATGAGGGCGCACGAGCAGTACTTC. Combining the CDR3 with reference TRBV5-6 and TRBJ2-7 gives the whole variable domain DAGVTQSPTHLIKTRGQQVTLRCSPKSGHDTVSWYQQALGQGPQFIFQYYEEEERQRGNFPDRFSGHQFPNYSSELNVNALLLGDSALYLCASNMRAHEQYFGPGTRLTVT.